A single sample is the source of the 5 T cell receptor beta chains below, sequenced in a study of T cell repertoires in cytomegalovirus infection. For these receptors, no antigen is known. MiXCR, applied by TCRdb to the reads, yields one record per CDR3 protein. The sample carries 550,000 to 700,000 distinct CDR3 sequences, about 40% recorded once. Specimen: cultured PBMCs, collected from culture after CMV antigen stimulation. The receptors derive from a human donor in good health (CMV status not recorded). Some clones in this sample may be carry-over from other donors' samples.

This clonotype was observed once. As DNA, the CDR3 is TGTGCCAGCAGCAGGGGGTATGACTTGAACACTGAAGCTTTCTTT. Amino acids: CASSRGYDLNTEAFF. This chain joins TRBV6-8 and TRBJ1-1, with 7 bases that match TRBD1. V was clipped by 6 bases and J by 0 bases; unmatched bases: 7. There are 15 residues in the CDR3. The germline gives CDR1 MNHGY, CDR2 SAAAGT.

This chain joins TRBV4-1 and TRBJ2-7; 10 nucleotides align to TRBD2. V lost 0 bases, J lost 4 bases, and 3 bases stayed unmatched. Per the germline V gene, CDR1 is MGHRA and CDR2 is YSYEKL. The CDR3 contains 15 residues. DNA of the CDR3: TGCGCCAGCAGCCAAGAACAGCGGGAGGGTTACGAGCAGTACTTC. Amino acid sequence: CASSQEQREGYEQYF.

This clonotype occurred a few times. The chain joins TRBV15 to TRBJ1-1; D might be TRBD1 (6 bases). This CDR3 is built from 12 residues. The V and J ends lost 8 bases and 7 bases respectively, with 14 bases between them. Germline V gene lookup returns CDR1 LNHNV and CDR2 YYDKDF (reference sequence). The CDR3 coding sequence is TGTGCCACCGGGCAGGGGCGGGGTGAAGCTTTCTTT. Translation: CATGQGRGEAFF. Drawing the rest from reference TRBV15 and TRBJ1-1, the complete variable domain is DAMVIQNPRYQVTQFGKPVTLSCSQTLNHNVMYWYQQKSSQAPKLLFHYYDKDFNNEADTPDNFQSRRPNTSFCFLDIRSPGLGDTAMYLCATGQGRGEAFFGQGTRLTVV.

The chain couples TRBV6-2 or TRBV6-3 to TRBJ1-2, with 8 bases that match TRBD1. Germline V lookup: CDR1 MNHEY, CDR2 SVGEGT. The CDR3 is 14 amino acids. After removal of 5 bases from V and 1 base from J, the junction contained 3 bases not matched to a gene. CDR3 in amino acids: CASSRQGINYGYTF. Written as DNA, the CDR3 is TGTGCCAGCAGTCGACAGGGGATTAACTATGGCTACACCTTC.

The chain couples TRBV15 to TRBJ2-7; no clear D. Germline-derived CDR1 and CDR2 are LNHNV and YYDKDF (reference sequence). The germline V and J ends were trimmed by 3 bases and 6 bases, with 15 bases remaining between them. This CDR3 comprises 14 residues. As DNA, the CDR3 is TGTGCCACCAGCAGTGGAGACCGGTCTTCCGAGCAGTACTTC. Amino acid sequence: CATSSGDRSSEQYF.